Listed here are 11 T cell receptor beta chains from one sample, sequenced in a study of regulatory T cells after allogeneic stem cell transplantation. RNA was reverse transcribed by SMARTer RACE, then the TCR beta CDR3 region was amplified. TCRdb recomputed calls from the 5' RACE reads with MiXCR, one row per CDR3 protein. The sample has roughly 4,700 distinct CDR3 sequences; approximately 96% are singletons. The sequenced sample was sorted CD4+ T cells from blood (whether regulatory or conventional is not recorded), obtained 30 days after allogeneic stem cell transplant. The receptors shown here come from a human patient who had an allogeneic stem cell transplant, so the T cells may come from the graft donor.

With regard to this clonotype: One end of the junction does not line up with germline, which may come from a read error. This rearrangement joins TRBV2 to TRBJ1-4, with D maybe TRBD1 (5 bases). CDR1 is SNHLY and CDR2 is FYNNEI in the germline V gene. The CDR3 spans 14 residues. The CDR3 loop reads CACRAVSPNEKLVF. The CDR3 coding sequence is TGTGCTTGCAGGGCGGTCAGTCCTAATGAAAAACTGGTCTTT.

The CDR3 DNA sequence: TGCGCCAGCTGCCGACCCGCCGCGACAGGGTCCTACGAGCAGTACTTC. Amino acids: CASCRPAATGSYEQYF. The J gene is TRBJ2-7, the V gene TRBV5-1, with 7 bases fitting TRBD1. Germline values: CDR1 SGHRS, CDR2 YFSETQ. V lost 7 bases, J lost 1 base, and 14 bases stayed unmatched. The CDR3 is 16 residues long.

Points on this clonotype: One end of the junction is discordant with germline, which a read error may explain. This chain uses TRBV18 with TRBJ1-2; D possibly corresponds to TRBD1 (5 bases). CDR3 length: 14 amino acids. The germline V gene has CDR1 KGHSH and CDR2 LQKENI. The CDR3 sequence is CARASSDWGTGFTF. CDR3 coding DNA: TGTGCCAGAGCATCCTCGGACTGGGGGACTGGCTTCACCTTC.

About this clonotype itself: Relative to the germline gene, one junction end is altered; a read error may explain this. This sequence joins TRBV12-3 or TRBV12-4 and TRBJ2-3; no clear D gene. The CDR3 is 14 amino acids. Written as DNA, the CDR3 is TGTGCCAGCAGCCTCCAGCGTGGCACAGATGCGCAGTACTTT. Encoded protein: CASSLQRGTDAQYF.

Worth noting for this clonotype: As the CDR3 is not closed by the conserved phenylalanine or tryptophan, this likely results from a read error. The chain carries TRBV5-1 and TRBJ1-4, with D possibly TRBD1 on 5 matching bases. Germline V gene data show CDR1 as SGHRS and CDR2 as YFSETQ. With 3 bases removed from V and 3 bases from J, the gap between germline ends came to 9 bases. The CDR3 is 14 amino acids. Written as DNA, the CDR3 is TGCGCCAGCAGCTCCGGGACGTCTAATGAAAAACTGTTTCCT. This codes for CASSSGTSNEKLFP.

Regarding this clonotype: At one end the junction does not follow the germline gene, possibly because of a read error. V usage is TRBV29-1 and J usage is TRBJ2-1; tentative D call: TRBD1 (5 bases). The germline gives CDR1 SQVTM, CDR2 ANQGSEA. The CDR3 extends over 16 amino acids. CDR3 bases: TGCTGCGTGACCCCCGTGATAGGGGCCCCCCACAATGCGCAGTTCTTC. Encoded protein: CCVTPVIGAPHNAQFF.

About this clonotype: One junction end disagrees with the germline gene, perhaps due to a read error. The chain is built from TRBV5-4 and TRBJ2-5; D may match TRBD1 or TRBD2 (5 bases each). Germline assignment: CDR1 SGHNT and CDR2 YYREEE (reference sequence). CDR3 size: 15 residues. CDR3 in DNA: TGTGCCAGCAGCCTAAAGGGACCGGGGAAAGAGACCCAATACTTC. It yields the protein CASSLKGPGKETQYF.

Comment on this clonotype: The junction departs from germline at one end; a sequencing error may be responsible. V usage is TRBV5-5 and J usage is TRBJ2-1; D is undetermined. Per germline, CDR1 SGHKS and CDR2 YYEKEE (reference sequence). The CDR3 is made up of 16 amino acids. The CDR3 here is CASSLVARCPYNEQFF. CDR3 in DNA: TGTGCCAGCAGCTTGGTCGCGAGGTGCCCCTACAACGAGCAGTTCTTC.

Comments on this clonotype: The germline gene is not matched at one end of the junction; a read error may be the cause. V is TRBV2 and J is TRBJ2-7; D is possibly TRBD2 (5 bases). CDR1 SNHLY and CDR2 FYNNEI come from the germline V gene. This CDR3 has 13 residues. The CDR3 loop is CASGPRRADAQYF. The DNA of the CDR3 is TGCGCCAGCGGTCCGCGAAGGGCGGATGCGCAGTATTTC.

This clonotype was detected once. The chain recombines TRBV20-1 with TRBJ2-7; no clear D gene. Trimming took 5 bases from V and 10 from J, leaving 24 bases between them. This CDR3 contains 14 residues. Looked up from germline, CDR1 is DFQATT and CDR2 is SNEGSKA (reference sequence). This chain's CDR3 is CSADAPGLFSDQYF. In DNA form, the CDR3 reads TGCAGTGCTGACGCCCCGGGCCTGTTCTCCGATCAGTACTTC.

In regard to this clonotype: No conserved phenylalanine or tryptophan ends this CDR3, so it is likely a read error. The chain uses TRBV5-1 and TRBJ2-5; D not certain. CDR1 is SGHRS and CDR2 is YFSETQ in the germline V gene. The CDR3 runs to 19 residues. Trimming shortened V by 4 bases and J by 2 bases, and 27 bases separated the two germline ends. The CDR3, as DNA: TGCGCCAGCAGCGGGTTTGGGCCCGGGCGGTCTGACCCTCAAGAGACCCAGTACTGC. Translating gives CASSGFGPGRSDPQETQYC.